One sample yielded the 31 T cell receptor beta chains listed below, sequenced in a study of T cells expressing NK-cell markers. TCRdb re-called the 5' RACE reads and gives one entry per CDR3 protein, without DNA. The sample table includes some 390,000 distinct CDR3 sequences. The sequencing input was blood T cells: a sorted CD56 or NKG2C T cell subset, CD4+ or CD8+ T cells, or bulk PBMC T cells (not recorded which). The receptors were gathered from a woman in her 50s in good health.

The chain combines TRBV19 with TRBJ2-1; TCRdb designates TRBD1, a call that cannot be tested without DNA. CDR1 LNHDA and CDR2 SQIVND come from the germline V gene (reference sequence). CDR3 size: 14 residues. The CDR3 here is CASTIQQGRDEQFF.

The genes are TRBV20-1 and TRBJ2-1; the D gene TCRdb calls, TRBD2, cannot be checked with no DNA. The germline CDR1 and CDR2 sequences are DFQATT and SNEGSKA (reference sequence). The CDR3 runs to 14 residues. CDR3: CSATSTEGYNEQFF.

J is TRBJ1-4 and V is TRBV6-5; absent DNA, TCRdb's TRBD1 call cannot be checked. The CDR3 has 13 residues. Per germline, CDR1 MNHEY and CDR2 SVGAGI. CDR3: CASKGGTNEKLFF.

The rearrangement uses TRBV6-5 and TRBJ1-2; TCRdb returns TRBD1, unconfirmable since there is no DNA. Looked up from germline, CDR1 is MNHEY and CDR2 is SVGAGI. CDR3 size: 13 residues. The CDR3 spells CASRQAGFNGYTF.

The chain has TRBV9 and TRBJ2-1; TCRdb designates TRBD2, a call that cannot be tested without DNA. Germline CDR1 and CDR2: SGDLS and YYNGEE. The CDR3 is 13 residues long. CDR3 amino acids: CASSGAGTSNLFF.

This chain uses TRBV12-3 or TRBV12-4 with TRBJ2-7; no DNA is available, so the TRBD1 call from TCRdb remains unchecked. The CDR3 is 12 amino acids. CDR3 region: CASSLGTGEQYF.

The chain carries TRBV11-2 and TRBJ2-3; TCRdb returns TRBD2, unconfirmable since there is no DNA. Per the germline V gene, CDR1 is SGHAT and CDR2 is FQNNGV. CDR3 length: 15 amino acids. Here the CDR3 reads CASSLGGRRADTQYF. Complete variable domain (other parts from reference TRBV11-2 and TRBJ2-3): EAGVAQSPRYKIIEKRQSVAFWCNPISGHATLYWYQQILGQGPKLLIQFQNNGVVDDSQLPKDRFSAERLKGVDSTLKIQPAKLEDSAVYLCASSLGGRRADTQYFGPGTRLTVL.

The chain combines TRBV20-1 with TRBJ2-3; the TCRdb D gene call, TRBD2, has no DNA to confirm it. Germline CDR1 DFQATT, CDR2 SNEGSKA (reference sequence). The length of the CDR3 is 15 residues. The CDR3 sequence is CSASASGRTTDTQYF.

The gene calls are TRBV7-2 and TRBJ2-3; TCRdb lists TRBD2, though no DNA is available to test this call. The germline V gene has CDR1 SGHTA and CDR2 FQGNSA. This CDR3 has 13 residues. CDR3 amino acids: CASSSNSGTTQYF.

The V call is TRBV5-1, the J call TRBJ2-7. Germline values: CDR1 SGHRS, CDR2 YFSETQ. This CDR3 region has 12 residues. This CDR3 reads CASSYNSYEQYF.

This chain joins TRBV19 and TRBJ2-2; TCRdb selects TRBD1, and the lack of DNA leaves this call unchecked. There are 16 residues in the CDR3. CDR1 LNHDA and CDR2 SQIVND come from the germline V gene (reference sequence). CDR3 sequence reads: CASFPGRDWDTGELFF. Drawing the rest from reference TRBV19 and TRBJ2-2, the complete variable domain is DGGITQSPKYLFRKEGQNVTLSCEQNLNHDAMYWYRQDPGQGLRLIYYSQIVNDFQKGDIAEGYSVSREKKESFPLTVTSAQKNPTAFYLCASFPGRDWDTGELFFGEGSRLTVL.

The chain uses TRBV4-1 and TRBJ2-1. Germline V CDR1 and CDR2: MGHRA, YSYEKL. The CDR3 spans 16 residues. This chain's CDR3 is CASSQDWVSSYNEQFF.

This chain links TRBV4-1 with TRBJ2-6; absent DNA, TCRdb's TRBD1 call cannot be checked. The CDR3 length is 15 residues. Germline V gene data show CDR1 as MGHRA and CDR2 as YSYEKL. CDR3 loop: CASSSRGWGANVLTF.

The genes are TRBV12-3 or TRBV12-4 and TRBJ2-1. There are 14 residues in the CDR3. This CDR3 is CASTYQMWFNEQFF.

The chain links TRBV6-5 to TRBJ2-7. Germline V gene sequence: CDR1 MNHEY, CDR2 SVGAGI. This CDR3 region has 15 residues. CDR3 sequence: CASSYFSVYSYEQYF.

The V and J genes are TRBV7-9 and TRBJ2-2. The germline CDR1 and CDR2 sequences are SEHNR and FQNEAQ (reference sequence). The CDR3 sequence is 14 residues long. The CDR3 here is CASSPARSFGELFF.

The chain recombines TRBV4-1 with TRBJ2-7; no DNA is available, so the TRBD1 call from TCRdb remains unchecked. There are 16 residues in the CDR3. From germline, CDR1 is MGHRA and CDR2 YSYEKL. The CDR3 here is CASSQVPGTGFREQYF.

The chain recombines TRBV20-1 with TRBJ2-1. Germline V gene data show CDR1 as DFQATT and CDR2 as SNEGSKA (reference sequence). CDR3 length equals 16 residues. CDR3 region: CSARDLDSSSYNEQFF.

V and J are TRBV3-1 and TRBJ1-1; TCRdb lists TRBD1, though no DNA is available to test this call. The CDR3 contains 17 residues. In germline, CDR1 is LGHDT, CDR2 YNNKEL (reference sequence). CDR3 loop: CASSQVGRGGLNTEAFF.

The V call is TRBV21-1, the J call TRBJ2-3. TRBV21-1 is designated a pseudogene. The CDR3 loop spans 14 amino acids. CDR3 amino acids: CASSRPDHTDTQYF.

The chain carries TRBV7-8 and TRBJ1-4; the D call of TRBD1 rests on TCRdb alone, since no DNA is present to check it. This CDR3 comprises 16 residues. Germline assignment: CDR1 SGHVS and CDR2 FQNEAQ. The CDR3 loop reads CASSEQGGGTNEKLFF.

The rearrangement joins TRBV5-1 to TRBJ2-3; as DNA is missing, the TRBD2 call by TCRdb cannot be tested. This CDR3 comprises 15 residues. Germline values: CDR1 SGHRS, CDR2 YFSETQ. The CDR3 reads CASGLKGGGADTQYF.

The V and J genes are TRBV12-3 or TRBV12-4 and TRBJ2-1; TCRdb lists TRBD1, though no DNA is available to test this call. The CDR3 loop spans 13 amino acids. The CDR3 loop is CASKLGGINEQFF.

The CDR3 is CASSWGHYNSPLHF. The chain couples TRBV12-3 or TRBV12-4 to TRBJ1-6; TCRdb indicates TRBD1, and absent DNA this call remains unverified. The CDR3 contains 14 residues.

The V and J genes are TRBV7-9 and TRBJ2-1. CDR1 and CDR2 (germline): SEHNR, FQNEAQ (reference sequence). The CDR3 has 18 amino acids. The CDR3 loop reads CASSPHQTGPGSYNEQFF.

The rearrangement links TRBV5-5 to TRBJ2-1. The V gene's germline CDR1 is SGHKS and CDR2 YYEKEE (reference sequence). The CDR3 sequence is 14 residues long. CDR3 amino acids: CASSLVGNGDEQFF.

The rearrangement links TRBV28 to TRBJ2-7; absent DNA, TCRdb's TRBD1 call cannot be checked. The CDR3 runs to 12 residues. Per the germline V gene, CDR1 is MDHEN and CDR2 is SYDVKM. CDR3 amino acids: CASMGGPYEQYF.

The chain recombines TRBV27 with TRBJ2-1. Germline CDR1 reads MNHEY; CDR2 reads SMNVEV (reference sequence). The CDR3 extends over 12 amino acids. The CDR3 loop is CASSFGLGEQFF.

The chain carries TRBV10-3 and TRBJ1-5. Germline loops: CDR1 ENHRY, CDR2 SYGVKD. There are 12 residues in the CDR3. CDR3 in amino acids: CAISESSQPQHF.

This chain links TRBV6-6 with TRBJ2-6. This CDR3 comprises 15 residues. Germline values: CDR1 MNHNY, CDR2 SVGAGI (reference sequence). CDR3 in amino acids: CASDSTISGANVLTF.

The V gene is TRBV25-1, the J gene TRBJ2-1; TCRdb proposes TRBD1, but this gene call is untestable without DNA. CDR3 length equals 14 residues. Germline CDR1 and CDR2: MGHDK and SYGVNS. The CDR3 protein is CASSEPDRDNEQFF.